This entry lists 19 T cell receptor beta chains sequenced from one sample in a study of cytomegalovirus exposure and HLA in healthy donors. Only in-frame clones appear in the TCRdb table, and some are missing; sequencing was by immunoSEQ multiplex PCR. The top ten hold roughly 2.8% of the sample, which has around 200,000 clones, around 88% seen once. Sequenced input: PBMCs. The receptor set was obtained from a woman aged 18-30 years in good health and CMV-seronegative.

The chain links TRBV4-2 to TRBJ2-5; 8 nucleotides align to TRBD2. The CDR3 has 17 amino acids. Germline trimming cut 1 base from V and 2 bases from J; bases unmatched to any gene: 9. CDR1 is LGHNA, CDR2 YNFKEQ, per germline. CDR3 in amino acids: CASSQVLAGLEQETQYF. The CDR3 DNA follows: TGTGCCAGCAGCCAAGTCCTAGCGGGTCTTGAACAAGAGACCCAGTACTTC.

The chain carries TRBV2 and TRBJ2-1; D is unclear. CDR1 and CDR2 from the germline V gene are SNHLY and FYNNEI. This CDR3 has 13 residues. V was pared by 7 bases and J by 5 bases, with 12 bases between. CDR3 in amino acids: CASTDSLNNEQFF. In DNA form, the CDR3 reads TGTGCCAGCACAGACTCACTCAACAATGAGCAGTTCTTC.

This chain connects TRBV6-1 to TRBJ1-5; no clear D gene. V was shortened by 4 bases and J by 6 bases, with 16 bases between the two germline ends. This CDR3 region has 15 residues. Germline assignment: CDR1 MNHNS and CDR2 SASEGT. The CDR3 DNA follows: TGTGCCAGCAGTGTGCAAATCCCGGGGAGTCAGCCCCAGCATTTT. This sequence encodes CASSVQIPGSQPQHF.

The chain recombines TRBV5-6 with TRBJ2-5; 13 nucleotides agree with TRBD2. The V segment lost 4 bases and the J segment 5 bases; nucleotides outside the gene matches: 11. The CDR3 is made up of 17 amino acids. Germline V gene data show CDR1 as SGHDT and CDR2 as YYEEEE. CDR3 loop: CASSRRTSGSSTETQYF. For the CDR3, the DNA is TGTGCCAGCAGCCGTCGGACTAGCGGGAGTAGTACGGAGACCCAGTACTTC.

V is TRBV18 and J is TRBJ1-5; 8 bases align to TRBD1. Germline trimming cut 5 bases from V and 6 bases from J; bases unmatched to any gene: 9. The CDR3 runs 15 residues. CDR1 and CDR2 from the germline V gene are KGHSH and LQKENI. The CDR3 nucleotides read TGTGCCAGCTCAACGGACAGGGTAGACGGTCAGCCCCAGCATTTT. Amino acids: CASSTDRVDGQPQHF.

The chain uses TRBV15 and TRBJ2-7; D unresolved. Germline V CDR1 and CDR2: LNHNV, YYDKDF (reference sequence). The V end was cut by 3 bases, the J end by 4 bases, with 10 bases between. There are 13 residues in the CDR3. CDR3 protein: CATSSSSGYEQYF. The CDR3 coding sequence is TGTGCCACCAGCAGTTCATCGGGTTACGAGCAGTACTTC.

The rearrangement uses TRBV4-1 and TRBJ2-2, with D uncertain. There are 16 residues in the CDR3. CDR1 and CDR2 (germline): MGHRA, YSYEKL. Trimming removed 4 bases from V and 0 bases from J, with 12 bases in between. This CDR3 reads CASSPRPRANTGELFF. DNA for the CDR3: TGCGCCAGCAGCCCCCGTCCCCGCGCGAACACCGGGGAGCTGTTTTTT.

Worth noting for this clone: Other DNA sequences in this specimen translate into the identical CDR3. The CDR3, as DNA: TGTGCCAGCAGTTTGGGAGGGTATGGCTACACCTTC. It codes for CASSLGGYGYTF. The genes are TRBV28 and TRBJ1-2; no definite D call. V shed 3 bases and J shed 5 bases, with 7 bases lying between them. Per the germline V gene, CDR1 is MDHEN and CDR2 is SYDVKM. The CDR3 contains 12 residues.

The chain employs TRBV2 and TRBJ2-3; D might be TRBD1 (6 bases). The ends were cut back, 6 bases at V and 2 bases at J, with 24 bases in the middle. CDR1 is SNHLY, CDR2 FYNNEI, per germline. This CDR3 is built from 18 residues. CDR3 region: CASRPRAGATGHTDTQYF. The CDR3 bases are TGTGCCAGCAGACCCAGGGCAGGGGCCACGGGGCACACAGATACGCAGTATTTT.

The V call is TRBV6-1, the J call TRBJ2-7, with 7 bases lining up with TRBD2. The CDR3 runs 14 residues. With 0 bases clipped from V and 6 bases from J, the junction kept 5 bases outside the gene matches. Looked up from germline, CDR1 is MNHNS and CDR2 is SASEGT. Here the CDR3 DNA reads TGTGCCAGCAGTGAAGCGGGAGGGCCGTTCGAGCAGTACTTC. It codes for CASSEAGGPFEQYF.

This clone was recorded once. V usage is TRBV7-9 and J usage is TRBJ2-7; 10 bases map to TRBD1. Losses at the gene ends were 4 bases for V and 4 bases for J; bases not matched to a gene: 10. CDR1 SEHNR and CDR2 FQNEAQ come from the germline V gene (reference sequence). The length of the CDR3 is 16 residues. In nucleotides, the CDR3 is TGTGCCAGCAGCTGGACCCCGGGGACAGGGGCTTACGAGCAGTACTTC. Protein product: CASSWTPGTGAYEQYF.

The chain combines TRBV11-2 with TRBJ2-3; TRBD1 is a possible D gene (5 bases). Deletions cut 5 bases from V and 5 bases from J, with 14 bases between. Germline lookup yields CDR1 SGHAT and CDR2 FQNNGV. The CDR3 has 14 residues. The CDR3 DNA is TGTGCCAGCAGCCATGGGGCTAGAGGAGATACGCAGTATTTT. Translating gives CASSHGARGDTQYF.

The chain is built from TRBV6-1 and TRBJ2-7; 8 positions match TRBD2. The junction had 6 bases not matched to a gene; V was cut back by 3 bases and J by 5 bases. Germline V gene lookup returns CDR1 MNHNS and CDR2 SASEGT. There are 14 residues in the CDR3. CDR3 amino acids: CASSESGRGHEQYF. In DNA, the CDR3 is TGTGCCAGCAGTGAGAGCGGGAGAGGCCACGAGCAGTACTTC.

Details on this clone: Different DNA sequences within this sample yield the same CDR3. The chain has TRBV5-6 and TRBJ2-2, with a tentative D call TRBD1 (6 bases). The CDR3 is 12 amino acids. Germline values: CDR1 SGHDT, CDR2 YYEEEE. The V end lost 4 bases, the J end lost 5 bases, and 6 bases lay between the germline ends. The CDR3 is CASSQGTGELFF. CDR3 sequence (DNA): TGTGCCAGCAGCCAGGGGACCGGGGAGCTGTTTTTT. Full variable domain (missing parts from reference TRBV5-6 and TRBJ2-2): DAGVTQSPTHLIKTRGQQVTLRCSPKSGHDTVSWYQQALGQGPQFIFQYYEEEERQRGNFPDRFSGHQFPNYSSELNVNALLLGDSALYLCASSQGTGELFFGEGSRLTVL.

The chain carries TRBV4-3 and TRBJ2-1; 7 bases fit TRBD2. Looked up from germline, CDR1 is LGHNA and CDR2 is YSLEER. Germline trimming cut 0 bases from V and 3 bases from J; bases unmatched to any gene: 11. The CDR3 extends over 18 amino acids. The CDR3 reads CASSQEGLETSSYNEQFF. Written as DNA, the CDR3 is TGCGCCAGCAGCCAAGAGGGATTAGAGACTAGCAGCTACAATGAGCAGTTCTTC.

This chain uses TRBV27 with TRBJ2-5, with TRBD1 matching over 7 bases. Germline-derived CDR1 and CDR2 are MNHEY and SMNVEV (reference sequence). The CDR3 loop spans 12 amino acids. V shed 8 bases, J shed 4 bases, and the junction held 4 bases outside the gene matches. The CDR3 DNA reads TGTGCCAGCGGACAGGTTGTAGAGACCCAGTACTTC. Translated, it gives CASGQVVETQYF.

The sample holds a few counts of this clone. The chain is built from TRBV7-8 and TRBJ2-3; 8 bases fit TRBD2. V was pared by 5 bases and J by 1 base, with 11 bases of the junction left unmatched. The CDR3 spans 17 residues. From germline, CDR1 is SGHVS and CDR2 FQNEAQ. The DNA of the CDR3 is TGTGCCAGCAGCCCAGGTAGGACTAGCCGGCGCACAGATACGCAGTATTTT. Its translation: CASSPGRTSRRTDTQYF.

Only one count was recorded for this clone. This chain uses TRBV28 with TRBJ2-3, with TRBD2 identical over 15 bases. With V trimmed by 5 bases and J by 4 bases, 16 bases remained unmatched. The germline CDR1 and CDR2 sequences are MDHEN and SYDVKM. There are 20 residues in the CDR3. CDR3 nucleotide sequence: TGTGCCAGCAGTCACCCCCCGGGACTAGCGGGAGGTGGTTCGTCAGATACGCAGTATTTT. Translation gives CASSHPPGLAGGGSSDTQYF.

This clone has only one observation. V and J are TRBV6-5 and TRBJ1-4; D is possibly TRBD1 (6 bases). The germline V and J ends were trimmed by 2 bases and 7 bases, with 11 bases remaining between them. CDR1 and CDR2 (germline): MNHEY, SVGAGI. This CDR3 contains 14 residues. CDR3 nucleotides: TGTGCCAGCAGTTACGGGGGGGCTAGTGAAAAACTGTTTTTT. Translating gives CASSYGGASEKLFF.